This TCR beta chain was observed in a study of cytomegalovirus exposure and HLA in healthy donors (dated by TCRdb to between 2016 and 2019). For the wider study: According to an earlier analysis of 587 of the donors, about 179 million T cells yielded some 110 million unique TCR beta sequences and 276 Gb of sequence data. The study aimed to test whether cataloging public T cell receptors could reveal signatures of past pathogen exposure. Roughly 310 gigabases of sequencing data and approximately 85 million unique TCR sequences were included in an early release covering about 620 HLA-typed donors. Across around 400 genotyped donors of the cohort, an average of approximately 240,000 unique TCR beta nucleotide sequences per donor were sequenced, and roughly 18% of those sequences were non-productive. Several DR-DQ haplotypes were treated as single units for association and clustering because of strong linkage in the cohort. In addition to the first cohort of 650 to 800 subjects, a separate validation cohort of 130 or so different subjects was used. All discovery cohort repertoires had been generated using a single sequencing platform. The number of donors typed differed by locus, with 629-630 for A, B, C, DRB1 and DQB1, 522 for DQA1, some 570 for DPA1, and about 450 for DPB1. An earlier analysis of roughly 600 of the donors used high-throughput TCR beta sequencing to judge whether each TCR beta V gene segment behaved as functional or pseudogenic. Donor age, sex, ethnicity and CMV serostatus were compiled together with the repertoire data. HLA typing included class I and class II loci at four-digit resolution. The genetic ancestry cluster associated with self-reported Caucasian donors included 81% of the roughly 360 genotyped donors. High-throughput TCR immunosequencing, statistical association of individual TCRs with disease status, and machine learning were combined to predict cytomegalovirus infection status. Rather than drawing on any new phenotypic data, the later analysis identified candidate immune exposures from TCR beta sequences and the way those sequences occurred across donors. The study profiled the T cell repertoires of 550 to 700 subjects by immunosequencing and related them to cytomegalovirus serostatus. A later genetic analysis took genome-wide SNP genotypes for about 60% of the roughly 670 donors and used that subset as a discovery cohort. A later analysis re-analyzed previously published TCR beta repertoires from 600 to 850 donors and added high-resolution HLA genotyping to study TCR occurrence patterns.

The cohort comprised 710 or so healthy bone marrow donors. All cohort members were sampled while nominally healthy, although unrecorded immune exposures were likely present. The donor tested CMV seropositive and was one of the 289 seropositive cohort members. Every donor gave a peripheral blood sample, and the peripheral blood mononuclear cells from that sample were used for TCR beta sequencing. Genomic DNA extraction from the blood cell samples was performed with the Qiagen DNeasy Blood Extraction Kit. The full study reports these points: The presence/absence analyses assumed that sequencing depth was roughly uniform across donors, and that assumption may not be true. It was suggested by the authors that the approach could potentially be generalized to other disease states and immunological phenotypes. Some 16 rarely observed V segments, including chromosome 9 orphons, were excluded from the earlier analysis of approximately 500 of the donors because counts were too low. Broadly in line with IMGT annotations, most TCR beta V segments showed up in productive rearrangements about 90% or about 30% of the time in an earlier analysis of several hundred of the donors. The study listed 150 to 200 TCR beta chains as associated with cytomegalovirus. Immune exposure information for the cohort was limited to CMV serostatus. In a later analysis, several top co-occurrence clusters were reported to appear linked to parvovirus B19, influenza, CMV and Epstein-Barr virus. A later analysis associated about 17,000 TCR beta sequences with specific HLA alleles at a false discovery rate of 0.05. In a later analysis, HLA-associated TCR beta chains were found to be more clonally expanded and to have lower generation probabilities than equally common non-associated chains. In a later analysis, most CMV-associated TCR beta chains were found to appear HLA-restricted, with HLA associations seemingly driven largely by CMV exposure. Cytomegalovirus status was reported to be diagnosed by the classifier with high specificity and sensitivity in both the original and validation cohorts. A few of the identified cytomegalovirus-associated TCR beta chains were confirmed in vitro to be specific for cytomegalovirus antigens. In a later analysis, the rate of TCR association differed among HLA loci, with DRB1 alleles having the most associated TCRs and HLA-C alleles having the fewest. A further reported finding was that TCR beta sequences accurately predicted the HLA-A and HLA-B alleles for most subjects in the first cohort. Linkage disequilibrium might explain the correlated functional status among segregating V segments, but an unknown experimental factor could not be excluded. In a later genetic analysis, a missense DCLRE1C variant was associated with V-gene and J-gene trimming of TCR beta chains, and the association was replicated in an independent cohort. When HLA alleles, especially DR and DQ, strongly co-occurred, attributing TCR associations to individual alleles was difficult. Because HLA typing was unavailable for some donors at each locus, only the typed subset was used in association tests. The cohort was sequenced for TCR beta chains only, and without alpha or paired-chain data the features that could be detected were limited. Because the 87-base-pair reads could not distinguish some IMGT-functional V segments, including TRBV6-2 and TRBV6-3, those segments were excluded. Most TCR sequences were seen in very few donors, while some public TCRs were found in many individuals. A cluster of highly shared sequence variants was judged likely to be a technical artifact of the sequencing pipeline. Compared with the approximately 700-donor mean, donors in an Asian-associated ancestry cluster had fewer N-insertions in productive TCRs, according to a later genetic analysis.

In the case of this clone: There is no known antigen for this receptor. No base qualities exist here, and no much larger clone lies one base off it.

The CDR3 spans 10 residues, from the cysteine through the phenylalanine. The sequence is cut down to CDR3 DNA, 30 bases in frame from base 1. The germline ends are 6 bases apart after V is trimmed by 6 bases and J by 7 bases. Sequences SQVTM (CDR1) and ANQGSEA (CDR2) are obtained from the germline V gene. Libraries were made using the immunoSEQ multiplex PCR assay. A mixture of 60 forward primers for TCR Vbeta segments and 13 reverse primers for TCR Jbeta segments was used in the multiplex PCR. A multiplex PCR assay on genomic DNA amplified the CDR3 region of rearranged TCR beta genes. The Illumina HiSeq System was used to sequence the amplified TCR beta libraries as 87-base-pair reads. The paper's processing steps were these. A later analysis tallied around 80 million unique TCR beta chains across the 666 repertoires, and roughly 11 million of those chains were shared by two or more donors. Raw reads were error-corrected and collapsed into unique sequences with a nearest-neighbor algorithm that merged closely related sequences to remove PCR and sequencing errors. CDR3 sequences were aligned to IMGT reference sequences to assign V, D and J gene segments. For a sequence to be retained, a match of at least six nucleotides to both a V gene segment and a J gene segment was required. A rearrangement was called productive if the CDR3 had no stop codons and remained in frame with V and J, and every other rearrangement was called non-productive. Following IMGT convention, CDR3 was defined as the stretch from the second conserved V-encoded cysteine up to the conserved J-encoded phenylalanine. Sequences without an unambiguous match to a single V gene segment were excluded from the earlier analysis of 500 to 700 of the donors. In an earlier analysis of some 590 of the donors, a V segment was called functional when productive rearrangements were above 56.7%, and segregating when the standard deviation between donors exceeded 5%. A statistical classification framework was developed to diagnose cytomegalovirus status using the catalog of TCR beta chain sequences. A later analysis assigned V and J genes by comparing TCR nucleotide sequences with IMGT/GENE-DB human TR gene sequences. In a later analysis, CDR3 sequences and most-parsimonious VDJ recombination scenarios were assigned using the TCRdist pipeline. In a later analysis, each TCR beta chain was defined by its CDR3 amino acid sequence together with its V-gene family, and reads without a unique V-gene family were excluded. A later analysis removed nearly 600 highly shared, low-generation-probability nucleotide sequences to deal with suspected cross-contamination and a sequencing artifact. In a later analysis, a clonal expansion index was calculated for each public chain from normalized within-repertoire ranks of inferred template counts. A later analysis computed generation probabilities with a VDJ recombination model fitted to out-of-frame rearrangements, and checked the results against IGoR. In a later analysis, TCR-TCR, TCR-HLA and TCR-CMV co-occurrence was scored with hypergeometric tests, and a repertoire-size bias correction was applied to TCR pairs. A later analysis estimated false discovery rates by permuting HLA or CMV assignments 20 times. In a later analysis, co-occurring TCRs were grouped using DBSCAN, with TCRdist sequence similarity added in when clustering inside HLA-allele-positive subsets. Repertoires with fewer than 30,000 or more than 120,000 public chains, plus five repertoires with anomalous nucleotide sharing, were excluded from co-occurrence clustering. TCRdb stores this immuneACCESS table with in-frame sequences only. Part of the clones is absent; in the studies checked, under half of the shortfall reflects unresolved V genes, and no reason is known for the rest. The V and J calls and clone size were taken over from that table, and D and trimming were inferred from the DNA. The sample table contains 150,000 to 200,000 clones; only one count was recorded for nearly 80% of them. The ten most abundant clones make up less than 6% of the sample.

The TCR was taken from a woman aged 25 to 39 in good health and CMV-seropositive. The rearrangement joined TRBV29-1 to TRBJ1-4; a confident D gene designation cannot be given. The sequenced sample was PBMCs. In nucleotide form, the sequence is TGCAGCGTGTATAGTGAAAAACTGTTTTTT. Translated, this is CSVYSEKLFF.